This T cell receptor beta chain was captured by sequencing in a study of technical replicates of blood from several donors. Some clones are missing from TCRdb's copy, which holds only in-frame ones; the method was immunoSEQ multiplex PCR. Among tens of thousands of clones listed, about 95% were seen once. The trim removed 0 bases at V and 4 bases at J, leaving 4 bases unmatched. CDR3 size: 15 residues. Germline V CDR1 and CDR2: SGHRS, YFSETQ. The rearrangement links TRBV5-1 to TRBJ2-1; 7 bases match TRBD2. Sequencing was carried out using PBMCs. This TCR was recovered from a human donor in good health. Some clones in this sample may be carry-over from other donors' samples. As DNA, the CDR3 is TGCGCCAGCAGCTTGGGCGGGAGTTCTTACAATGAGCAGTTCTTC. Amino acid sequence: CASSLGGSSYNEQFF.